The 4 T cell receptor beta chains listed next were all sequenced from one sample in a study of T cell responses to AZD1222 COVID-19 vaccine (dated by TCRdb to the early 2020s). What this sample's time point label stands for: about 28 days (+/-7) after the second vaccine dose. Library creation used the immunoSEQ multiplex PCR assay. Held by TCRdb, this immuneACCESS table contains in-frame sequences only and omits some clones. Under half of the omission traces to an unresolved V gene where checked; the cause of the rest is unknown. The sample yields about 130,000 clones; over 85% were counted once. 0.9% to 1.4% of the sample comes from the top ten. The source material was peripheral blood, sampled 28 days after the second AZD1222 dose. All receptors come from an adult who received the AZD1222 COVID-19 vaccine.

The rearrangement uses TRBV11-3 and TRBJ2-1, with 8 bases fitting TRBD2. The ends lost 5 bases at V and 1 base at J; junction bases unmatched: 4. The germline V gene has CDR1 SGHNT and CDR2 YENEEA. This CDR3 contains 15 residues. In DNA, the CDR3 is TGTGCCAGCAGCGTTAGCGGGGCGTCCTACAATGAGCAGTTCTTC. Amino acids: CASSVSGASYNEQFF.

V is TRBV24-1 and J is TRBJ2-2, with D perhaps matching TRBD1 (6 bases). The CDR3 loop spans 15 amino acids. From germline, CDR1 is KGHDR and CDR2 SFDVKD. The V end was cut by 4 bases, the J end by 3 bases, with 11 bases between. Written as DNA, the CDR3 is TGTGCCACCAGTGACCCGGACAGAGACACCGGGGAGCTGTTTTTT. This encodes CATSDPDRDTGELFF.

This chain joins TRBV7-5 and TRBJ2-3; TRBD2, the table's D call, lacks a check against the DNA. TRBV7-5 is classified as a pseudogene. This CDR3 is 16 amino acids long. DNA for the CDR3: TGTGTCAGAAGCCTGTCGCCGGGACTAGCGGGAGATACGCAGTATTTT. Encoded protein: CVRSLSPGLAGDTQYF.

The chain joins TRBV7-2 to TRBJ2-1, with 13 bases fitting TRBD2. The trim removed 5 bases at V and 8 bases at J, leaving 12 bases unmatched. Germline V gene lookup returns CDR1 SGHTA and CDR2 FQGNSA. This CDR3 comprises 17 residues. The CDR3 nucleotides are TGTGCCAGCAGCCCAATGACTAGCGGGAGGTCTCCCCATGAGCAGTTCTTC. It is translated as CASSPMTSGRSPHEQFF. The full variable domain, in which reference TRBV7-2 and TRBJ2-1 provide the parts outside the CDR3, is GAGVSQSPSNKVTEKGKDVELRCDPISGHTALYWYRQSLGQGLEFLIYFQGNSAPDKSGLPSDRFSAERTGGSVSTLTIQRTQQEDSAVYLCASSPMTSGRSPHEQFFGPGTRLTVL.